The source of this T cell receptor beta chain is a study of blood T cell repertoires in COVID-19. Study at large: COVID-19 samples, acute and convalescent, were from the United States, Italy and Spain. PBMCs, B-cell-depleted T cells, or T cells provided the cDNA or gDNA that made up the material.

Per the authors' pipeline: Amplification with reference gene primers provided the estimates of nucleated cell counts. Clones were sequenced by immunoSEQ multiplex PCR, and TCRdb holds only the in-frame ones, with some missing. V and J calls and clone size are those listed in that table; D and trimming were worked out from the DNA. Of about 230,000 clones detected, 84% appear once; the ten largest clones hold about 2%. CDR1 is SGHNT, CDR2 YYREEE, per germline (reference sequence). The CDR3 extends over 16 amino acids. With V trimmed by 0 bases and J by 3 bases, 2 bases remained unmatched. In its sample, this clone was seen a few times.

The V call is TRBV5-4, the J call TRBJ2-7; 14 bases line up with TRBD2. This TCR came from a man aged 40-49 years who had recovered from COVID-19. The sample taken for sequencing was peripheral blood. This chain's CDR3 is CASSLGGTSGSYEQYF. CDR3 nucleotides: TGTGCCAGCAGCTTGGGCGGGACTAGCGGGAGCTACGAGCAGTACTTC.